This TCR beta chain was identified during a study of blood T cell repertoires in COVID-19. Produced via immunoSEQ multiplex PCR; TCRdb's table is partial and in-frame only. The profile shows roughly 250,000 clones, around 90% of them singletons. After removal of 6 bases from V and 4 bases from J, the junction contained 4 bases not matched to a gene. CDR1 is LGHNT, CDR2 FRNRAP, per germline. CDR3 length: 14 residues. Sequencing used PBMCs or T cells enriched from blood (not recorded which). This chain connects TRBV12-5 to TRBJ1-1, with 11 bases lining up with TRBD1. This TCR came from a middle-aged man who had been exposed to COVID-19. The DNA of the CDR3 is TGTGCTAGTGGAGGGACAGGGGGTAGCACTGAAGCTTTCTTT. As protein: CASGGTGGSTEAFF.